This T cell receptor beta chain was observed in a study of blood T cell repertoires in COVID-19. The CDR3 contains 13 residues. From germline, CDR1 is SEHNR and CDR2 FQNEAQ (reference sequence). Germline trimming cut 8 bases from V and 0 bases from J; bases unmatched to any gene: 3. The protocol was immunoSEQ multiplex PCR, while the TCRdb copy is restricted to in-frame clones and leaves out a portion. The sample records just under 350,000 clones, around nine tenths being singletons. The J gene is TRBJ1-1, the V gene TRBV7-9, with 7 nucleotides matching TRBD1. The sequenced sample was peripheral blood. This TCR came from a woman aged 18-29 years who had recovered from COVID-19. The CDR3, as DNA: TGTGCCAGCGGGGACAGTATGAACACTGAAGCTTTCTTT. Amino acids: CASGDSMNTEAFF.